The 22 T cell receptor beta chains listed next were all sequenced from one sample in a study of T cells expressing NK-cell markers. TCRdb reanalyzed the 5' RACE reads and collapses them to one entry per CDR3 protein, without DNA. The table lists about 540,000 distinct CDR3 sequences. The material sequenced was blood T cells: a sorted CD56 or NKG2C T cell subset, CD4+ or CD8+ T cells, or bulk PBMC T cells (not recorded which). All receptors derive from a young man in good health.

The chain recombines TRBV25-1 with TRBJ2-1; the TCRdb D gene call, TRBD2, has no DNA to confirm it. The CDR3 has 16 amino acids. CDR1 is MGHDK and CDR2 is SYGVNS in the germline V gene. This CDR3 reads CASSESPSGTDNEQFF. Supplemented by reference TRBV25-1 and TRBJ2-1, the full variable domain reads EADIYQTPRYLVIGTGKKITLECSQTMGHDKMYWYQQDPGMELHLIHYSYGVNSTEKGDLSSESTVSRIRTEHFPLTLESARPSHTSQYLCASSESPSGTDNEQFFGPGTRLTVL.

The chain links TRBV15 to TRBJ1-3; TCRdb returns TRBD1, unconfirmable since there is no DNA. The CDR3 has 14 residues. The germline CDR1 and CDR2 sequences are LNHNV and YYDKDF (reference sequence). Here the CDR3 reads CATSSQGPGNTIYF.

The chain couples TRBV5-1 to TRBJ2-3; TCRdb's D call of TRBD2 is untestable without DNA. This CDR3 is 17 amino acids long. Germline V lookup: CDR1 SGHRS, CDR2 YFSETQ. The CDR3 is CASSSGLAGGPTDTQYF.

The chain links TRBV6-4 to TRBJ2-1; TCRdb outputs TRBD2, but without DNA this stays unchecked. This CDR3 region has 15 residues. Germline V gene lookup returns CDR1 MRHNA and CDR2 SNTAGT. The CDR3 spells CASSQLAGTYNEQFF.

The rearrangement uses TRBV10-3 and TRBJ2-5; TCRdb indicates TRBD2, and absent DNA this call remains unverified. The germline V gene encodes CDR1 ENHRY and CDR2 SYGVKD. The CDR3 runs to 16 residues. The CDR3 loop reads CAISETSGRNRETQYF.

V usage is TRBV24-1 and J usage is TRBJ2-1. Germline V lookup: CDR1 KGHDR, CDR2 SFDVKD. The CDR3 covers 15 residues. This chain's CDR3 is CATSDLGDSWNEQFF.

The J gene is TRBJ2-5, the V gene TRBV7-6; the D call from TCRdb, TRBD1, cannot be confirmed without DNA. There are 15 residues in the CDR3. CDR1 and CDR2 from the germline V gene are SGHVS and FNYEAQ. This CDR3 is CASSLFPGGQETQYF.

The J gene is TRBJ2-3, the V gene TRBV20-1; the D call of TRBD2 rests on TCRdb alone, since no DNA is present to check it. CDR3 size: 14 residues. Germline V lookup: CDR1 DFQATT, CDR2 SNEGSKA (reference sequence). CDR3 loop: CSARGTSGVGTQYF.

J is TRBJ2-3 and V is TRBV10-3. Germline CDR1 reads ENHRY; CDR2 reads SYGVKD. CDR3 length equals 13 residues. CDR3 amino acids: CASLGGGTDTQYF.

The chain uses TRBV9 and TRBJ2-1. The germline gives CDR1 SGDLS, CDR2 YYNGEE. The CDR3 is made up of 12 amino acids. The CDR3 loop reads CASSVERHEQFF.

The chain combines TRBV11-3 with TRBJ2-5. CDR3 length: 15 amino acids. The V gene's germline CDR1 is SGHNT and CDR2 YENEEA. The CDR3 here is CASSLESTVGETQYF.

The rearrangement links TRBV12-3 or TRBV12-4 to TRBJ2-2; TCRdb designates TRBD1, a call that cannot be tested without DNA. The CDR3 contains 15 residues. CDR3 protein: CASKLGQGDTGELFF.

V usage is TRBV20-1 and J usage is TRBJ2-1; the TCRdb D gene call, TRBD2, has no DNA to confirm it. The CDR3 extends over 17 amino acids. CDR1 DFQATT and CDR2 SNEGSKA come from the germline V gene (reference sequence). Here the CDR3 reads CSARGQTSGRIHNEQFF.

The rearrangement links TRBV24-1 to TRBJ1-2; TCRdb's assignment of TRBD1 cannot be checked, as there is no DNA. The CDR3 is 16 residues long. Germline values: CDR1 KGHDR, CDR2 SFDVKD. The CDR3 sequence is CATSDSGTGDRYGYTF.

V is TRBV20-1 and J is TRBJ1-1. The CDR3 spans 14 residues. CDR1 and CDR2 (germline): DFQATT, SNEGSKA (reference sequence). The CDR3 here is CSAILDRGGTEAFF.

The rearrangement uses TRBV13 and TRBJ2-1; with no DNA, the TCRdb D assignment of TRBD1 cannot be verified. Germline V gives CDR1 PRHDT, CDR2 FYEKMQ (reference sequence). The CDR3 is 13 residues long. The CDR3 reads CASRNTGSHEQFF.

The chain uses TRBV12-3 or TRBV12-4 and TRBJ2-1; the TCRdb call, TRBD2, lacks DNA for checking. There are 19 residues in the CDR3. CDR3 region: CASSLVAPGTSGRGDEQFF.

This rearrangement joins TRBV7-9 to TRBJ2-7; the D call of TRBD1 rests on TCRdb alone, since no DNA is present to check it. Per germline, CDR1 SEHNR and CDR2 FQNEAQ (reference sequence). The CDR3 is 16 amino acids. The chain's CDR3 is CASSSGVGQGSYEQYF.

J is TRBJ2-1 and V is TRBV6-1; the TCRdb D gene call, TRBD1, has no DNA to confirm it. The CDR3 sequence is 13 residues long. The V gene's germline CDR1 is MNHNS and CDR2 SASEGT. CDR3 loop: CASTRGRANEQFF.

This chain uses TRBV24-1 with TRBJ2-1; the TCRdb D gene call, TRBD2, has no DNA to confirm it. This CDR3 has 13 residues. Germline V gene data show CDR1 as KGHDR and CDR2 as SFDVKD. CDR3 loop: CATSSPSFDEQFF.

This chain links TRBV9 with TRBJ1-1; the D gene TCRdb calls, TRBD1, cannot be checked with no DNA. Per germline, CDR1 SGDLS and CDR2 YYNGEE. The CDR3 covers 13 residues. CDR3 region: CASSVEGLTEAFF. The full variable domain, completed using reference TRBV9 and TRBJ1-1, is DSGVTQTPKHLITATGQRVTLRCSPRSGDLSVYWYQQSLDQGLQFLIQYYNGEERAKGNILERFSAQQFPDLHSELNLSSLELGDSALYFCASSVEGLTEAFFGQGTRLTVV.

The CDR3 is CASKQVANTGELFF. This chain links TRBV5-1 with TRBJ2-2. Germline lookup yields CDR1 SGHRS and CDR2 YFSETQ. The CDR3 has 14 amino acids.